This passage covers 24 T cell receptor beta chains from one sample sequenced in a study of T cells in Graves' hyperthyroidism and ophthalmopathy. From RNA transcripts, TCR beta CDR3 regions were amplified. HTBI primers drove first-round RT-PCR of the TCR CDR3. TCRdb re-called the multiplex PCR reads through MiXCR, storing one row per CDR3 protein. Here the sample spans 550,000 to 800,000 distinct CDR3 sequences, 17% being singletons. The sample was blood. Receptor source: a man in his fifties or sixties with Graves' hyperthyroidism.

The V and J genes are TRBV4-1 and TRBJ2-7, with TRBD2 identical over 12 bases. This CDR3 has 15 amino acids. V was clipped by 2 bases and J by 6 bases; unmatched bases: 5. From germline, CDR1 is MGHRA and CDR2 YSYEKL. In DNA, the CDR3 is TGCGCCAGCAGCCAATCTAGCGGGAGGGTCACCGAGCAGTACTTC. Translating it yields CASSQSSGRVTEQYF.

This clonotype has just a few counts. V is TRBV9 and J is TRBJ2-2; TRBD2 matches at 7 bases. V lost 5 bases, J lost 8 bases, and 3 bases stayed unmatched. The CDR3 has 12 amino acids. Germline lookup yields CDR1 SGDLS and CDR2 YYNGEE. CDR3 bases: TGTGCCAGCAGGGGAGGGAGAGGGGAGCTGTTTTTT. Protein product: CASRGGRGELFF.

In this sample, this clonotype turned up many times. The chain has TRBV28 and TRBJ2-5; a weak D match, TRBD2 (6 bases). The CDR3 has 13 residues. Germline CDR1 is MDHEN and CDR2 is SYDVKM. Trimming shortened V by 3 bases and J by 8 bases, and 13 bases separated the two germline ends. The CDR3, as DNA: TGTGCCAGCAGTTTCTTCGGGACTTCTACCCAGTACTTC. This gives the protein CASSFFGTSTQYF.

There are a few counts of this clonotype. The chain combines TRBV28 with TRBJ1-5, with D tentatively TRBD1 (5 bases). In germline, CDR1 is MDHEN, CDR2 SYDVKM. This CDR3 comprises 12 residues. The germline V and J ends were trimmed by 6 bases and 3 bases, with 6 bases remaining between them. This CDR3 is CASRDINQPQHF. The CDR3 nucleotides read TGTGCCAGCAGGGACATCAATCAGCCCCAGCATTTT.

In DNA, the CDR3 is TGTGCCAGCACCCATGAGGGAGTCGCCTTGGGGGACAATGAGCAGTTCTTC. This sequence encodes CASTHEGVALGDNEQFF. This rearrangement joins TRBV28 to TRBJ2-1; D tentatively fits TRBD1 or TRBD2 (5 bases each). The germline gives CDR1 MDHEN, CDR2 SYDVKM. The CDR3 length is 17 residues. Trimming took off 7 bases at V and 5 bases at J, with 24 bases between the two ends.

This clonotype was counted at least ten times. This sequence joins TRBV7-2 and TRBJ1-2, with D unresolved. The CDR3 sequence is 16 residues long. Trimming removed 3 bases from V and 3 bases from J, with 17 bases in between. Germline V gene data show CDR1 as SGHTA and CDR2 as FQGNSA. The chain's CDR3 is CASSLDLGRIHYGYTF. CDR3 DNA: TGTGCCAGCAGCTTGGACTTAGGCAGGATCCACTATGGCTACACCTTC.

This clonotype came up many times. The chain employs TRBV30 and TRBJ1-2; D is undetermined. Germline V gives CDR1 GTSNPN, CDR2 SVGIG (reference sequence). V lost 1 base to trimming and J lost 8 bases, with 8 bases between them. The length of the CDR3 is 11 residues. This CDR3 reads CAWSGLVGYTF. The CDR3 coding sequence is TGTGCCTGGAGTGGTTTAGTGGGCTACACCTTC.

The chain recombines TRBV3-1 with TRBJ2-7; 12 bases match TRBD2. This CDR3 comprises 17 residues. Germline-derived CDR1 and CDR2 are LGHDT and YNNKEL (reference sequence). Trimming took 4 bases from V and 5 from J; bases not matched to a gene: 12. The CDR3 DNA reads TGTGCCAGCAGCCCTCCCCGACTAGCGGGAGAGTCTCACGAGCAGTACTTC. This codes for CASSPPRLAGESHEQYF.

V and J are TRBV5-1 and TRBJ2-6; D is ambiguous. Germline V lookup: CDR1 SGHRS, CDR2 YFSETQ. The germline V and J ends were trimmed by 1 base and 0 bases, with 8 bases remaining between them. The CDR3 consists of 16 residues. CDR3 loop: CASSLLASSGANVLTF. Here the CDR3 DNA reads TGCGCCAGCAGCTTGTTGGCCTCCTCTGGGGCCAACGTCCTGACTTTC.

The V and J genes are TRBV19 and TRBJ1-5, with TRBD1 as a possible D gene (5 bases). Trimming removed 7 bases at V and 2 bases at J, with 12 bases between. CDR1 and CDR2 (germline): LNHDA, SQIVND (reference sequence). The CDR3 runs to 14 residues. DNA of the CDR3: TGTGCCAGTATGGGGGGGGTGGGCAATCAGCCCCAGCATTTT. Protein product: CASMGGVGNQPQHF.

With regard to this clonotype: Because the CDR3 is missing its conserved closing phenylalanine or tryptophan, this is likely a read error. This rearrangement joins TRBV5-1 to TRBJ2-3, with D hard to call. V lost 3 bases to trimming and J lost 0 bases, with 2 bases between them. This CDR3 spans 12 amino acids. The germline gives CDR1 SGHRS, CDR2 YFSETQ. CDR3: CASSYSTDTQYI. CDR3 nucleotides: TGCGCCAGCAGCTATAGCACAGATACGCAGTATATT.

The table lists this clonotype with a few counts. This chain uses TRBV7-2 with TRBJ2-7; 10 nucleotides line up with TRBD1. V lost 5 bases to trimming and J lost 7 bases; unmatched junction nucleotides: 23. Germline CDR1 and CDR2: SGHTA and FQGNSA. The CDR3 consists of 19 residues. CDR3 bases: TGTGCCAGCAGCCCAATCGTCCGCGGGACAGGGGTTGGGGTCGGTGAGCAGTACTTC. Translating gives CASSPIVRGTGVGVGEQYF. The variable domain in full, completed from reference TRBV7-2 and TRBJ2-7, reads GAGVSQSPSNKVTEKGKDVELRCDPISGHTALYWYRQSLGQGLEFLIYFQGNSAPDKSGLPSDRFSAERTGGSVSTLTIQRTQQEDSAVYLCASSPIVRGTGVGVGEQYFGPGTRLTVT.

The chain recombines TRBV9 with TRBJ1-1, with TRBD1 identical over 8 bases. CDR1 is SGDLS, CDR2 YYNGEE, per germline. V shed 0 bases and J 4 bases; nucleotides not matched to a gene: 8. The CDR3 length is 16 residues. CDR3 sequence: CASSVGPGGLGTEAFF. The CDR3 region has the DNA TGTGCCAGCAGCGTAGGGCCAGGGGGCTTGGGCACTGAAGCTTTCTTT. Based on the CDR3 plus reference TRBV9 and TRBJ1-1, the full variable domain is DSGVTQTPKHLITATGQRVTLRCSPRSGDLSVYWYQQSLDQGLQFLIQYYNGEERAKGNILERFSAQQFPDLHSELNLSSLELGDSALYFCASSVGPGGLGTEAFFGQGTRLTVV.

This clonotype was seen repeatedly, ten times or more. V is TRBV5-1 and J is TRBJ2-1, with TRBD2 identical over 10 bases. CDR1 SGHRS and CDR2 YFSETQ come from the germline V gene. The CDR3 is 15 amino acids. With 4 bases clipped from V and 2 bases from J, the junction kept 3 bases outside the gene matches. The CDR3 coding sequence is TGCGCCAGCAGCGGACTAGCGGATCCCTACAATGAGCAGTTCTTC. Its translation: CASSGLADPYNEQFF. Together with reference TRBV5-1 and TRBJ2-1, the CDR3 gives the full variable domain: KAGVTQTPRYLIKTRGQQVTLSCSPISGHRSVSWYQQTPGQGLQFLFEYFSETQRNKGNFPGRFSGRQFSNSRSEMNVSTLELGDSALYLCASSGLADPYNEQFFGPGTRLTVL.

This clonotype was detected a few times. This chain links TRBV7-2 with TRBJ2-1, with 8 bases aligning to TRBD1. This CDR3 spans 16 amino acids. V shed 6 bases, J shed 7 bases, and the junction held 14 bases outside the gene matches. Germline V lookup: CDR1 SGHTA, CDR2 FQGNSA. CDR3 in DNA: TGTGCCAGCAGTACCCACAGGGGGACGGCTTGGAATGAGCAGTTCTTC. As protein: CASSTHRGTAWNEQFF.

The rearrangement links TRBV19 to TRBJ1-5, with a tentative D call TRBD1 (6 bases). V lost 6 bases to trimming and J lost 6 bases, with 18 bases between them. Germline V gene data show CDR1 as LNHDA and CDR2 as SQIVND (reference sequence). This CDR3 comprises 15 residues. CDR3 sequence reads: CASRVQGADLQPQHF. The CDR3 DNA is TGTGCCAGTAGGGTACAGGGCGCAGATCTTCAGCCCCAGCATTTT.

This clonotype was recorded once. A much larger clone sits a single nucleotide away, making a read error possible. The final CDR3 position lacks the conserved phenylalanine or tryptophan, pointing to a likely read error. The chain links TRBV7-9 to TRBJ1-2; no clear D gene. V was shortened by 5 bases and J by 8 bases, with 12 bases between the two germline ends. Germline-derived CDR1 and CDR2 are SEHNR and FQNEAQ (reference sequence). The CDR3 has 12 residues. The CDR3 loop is CASSADRRGYTL. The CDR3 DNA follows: TGTGCCAGCAGCGCGGATCGAAGGGGCTACACCCTC.

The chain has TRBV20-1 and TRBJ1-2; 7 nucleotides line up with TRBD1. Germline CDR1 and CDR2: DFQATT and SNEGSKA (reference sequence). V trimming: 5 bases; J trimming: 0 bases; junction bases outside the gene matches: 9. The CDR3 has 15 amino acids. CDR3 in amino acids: CSAFLTGTSNYGYTF. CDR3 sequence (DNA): TGCAGTGCTTTCTTGACAGGGACGTCTAACTATGGCTACACCTTC.

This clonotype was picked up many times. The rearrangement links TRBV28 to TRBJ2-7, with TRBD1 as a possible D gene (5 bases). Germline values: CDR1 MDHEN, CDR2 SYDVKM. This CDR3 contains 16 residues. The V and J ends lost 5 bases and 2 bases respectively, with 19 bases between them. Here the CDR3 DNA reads TGTGCCAGCAGTCAATCCTCTCGACGCAGGGCCTACGAGCAGTACTTC. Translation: CASSQSSRRRAYEQYF.

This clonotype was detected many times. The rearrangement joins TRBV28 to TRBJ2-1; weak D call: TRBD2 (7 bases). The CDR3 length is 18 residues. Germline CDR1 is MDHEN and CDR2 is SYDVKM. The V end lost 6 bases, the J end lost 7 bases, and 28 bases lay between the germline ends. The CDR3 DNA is TGTGCCAGCAGCTTCTCCCCAGGGGAAAAAGCGGGAATTAATGAGCAGTTCTTC. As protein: CASSFSPGEKAGINEQFF. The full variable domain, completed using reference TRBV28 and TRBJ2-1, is DVKVTQSSRYLVKRTGEKVFLECVQDMDHENMFWYRQDPGLGLRLIYFSYDVKMKEKGDIPEGYSVSREKKERFSLILESASTNQTSMYLCASSFSPGEKAGINEQFFGPGTRLTVL.

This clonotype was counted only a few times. This chain's CDR3 is CASNRLGREDEQFF. The CDR3 DNA sequence: TGTGCCAGCAACAGACTAGGCAGGGAGGATGAGCAGTTCTTC. The chain recombines TRBV6-1 with TRBJ2-1, with D maybe TRBD2 (6 bases). Trimming removed 7 bases at V and 8 bases at J, with 18 bases between. CDR3 length: 14 amino acids. CDR1 and CDR2 (germline): MNHNS, SASEGT.

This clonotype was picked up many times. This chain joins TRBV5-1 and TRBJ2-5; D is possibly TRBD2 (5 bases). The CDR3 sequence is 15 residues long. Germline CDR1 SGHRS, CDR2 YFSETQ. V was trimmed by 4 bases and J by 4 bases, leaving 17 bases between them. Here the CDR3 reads CASSVTGLIVETQYF. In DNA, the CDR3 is TGCGCCAGCAGCGTCACCGGACTCATTGTAGAGACCCAGTACTTC.

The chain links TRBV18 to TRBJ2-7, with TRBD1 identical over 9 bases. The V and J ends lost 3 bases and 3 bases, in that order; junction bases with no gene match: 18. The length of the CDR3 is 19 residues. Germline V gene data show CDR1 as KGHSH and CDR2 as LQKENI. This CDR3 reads CASSPQNSLPGTGIYEQYF. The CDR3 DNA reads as TGTGCCAGCTCACCCCAAAACAGCCTGCCCGGGACAGGGATCTACGAGCAGTACTTC.

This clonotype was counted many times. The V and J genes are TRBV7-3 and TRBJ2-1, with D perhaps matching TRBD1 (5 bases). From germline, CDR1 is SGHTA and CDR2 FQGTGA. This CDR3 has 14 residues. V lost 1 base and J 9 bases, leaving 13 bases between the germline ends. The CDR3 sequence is CASSLNQAGLEQFF. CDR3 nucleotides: TGTGCCAGCAGCTTAAATCAGGCAGGGCTTGAGCAGTTCTTC. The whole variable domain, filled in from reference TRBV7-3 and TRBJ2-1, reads GAGVSQTPSNKVTEKGKYVELRCDPISGHTALYWYRQSLGQGPEFLIYFQGTGAADDSGLPNDRFFAVRPEGSVSTLKIQRTERGDSAVYLCASSLNQAGLEQFFGPGTRLTVL.